These 27 T cell receptor beta chains were sequenced from one sample in a study of regulatory T cells in long-lasting Graves disease. Time point given: persistent/refractory GD, antithyroid drugs over 5 years with positive TRAb. Extracted PBMC RNA gave rise to the TCR library. Libraries of TCR beta came from iRepertoire HTBI primers plus Arm-PCR of CDR3 regions. TCRdb independently ran MiXCR on the multiplex PCR reads; one entry per CDR3 protein. The sample has approximately 470,000 distinct CDR3 sequences, more than 20% seen once. The sample here was peripheral blood mononuclear cells (PBMCs), taken when the disease was refractory, from a patient treated with antithyroid drugs. These receptors were collected from a female donor with Graves disease.

V is TRBV27 and J is TRBJ2-7, with TRBD1 identical over 10 bases. CDR3 size: 16 residues. CDR1 MNHEY and CDR2 SMNVEV come from the germline V gene (reference sequence). The V gene end was trimmed by 4 bases and the J gene end by 3 bases; junction bases not matched to a gene: 9. This CDR3 reads CASSSLDRGLHYEQYF. The CDR3 DNA reads as TGTGCCAGCAGTTCCCTAGACAGGGGGCTTCACTACGAGCAGTACTTC.

This clonotype occurred many times. The chain has TRBV2 and TRBJ2-7, with 7 bases matching TRBD2. Germline V CDR1 and CDR2: SNHLY, FYNNEI. The CDR3 is 12 amino acids. After removal of 6 bases from V and 4 bases from J, the junction contained 3 bases not matched to a gene. The CDR3 here is CASRGRGYEQYF. The CDR3 bases are TGTGCCAGCAGGGGGCGGGGGTACGAGCAGTACTTC.

There are many counts of this clonotype. The chain has TRBV28 and TRBJ1-2; TRBD1 is a possible D gene (5 bases). The germline V gene encodes CDR1 MDHEN and CDR2 SYDVKM. This CDR3 comprises 13 residues. V was cut by 2 bases and J by 3 bases, with 7 bases left in between. CDR3 amino acids: CASSLVGDYGYTF. The CDR3 nucleotides read TGTGCCAGCAGTTTAGTGGGGGACTATGGCTACACCTTC.

This clonotype was seen a few times. The V and J genes are TRBV5-6 and TRBJ1-1; D gene uncertain. CDR3 length equals 13 residues. Germline V gene lookup returns CDR1 SGHDT and CDR2 YYEEEE. Trimming cost V 2 bases and J 7 bases, with 12 bases left between them. CDR3 loop: CASSLVTVGEAFF. The CDR3 DNA reads as TGTGCCAGCAGCTTAGTCACAGTAGGTGAAGCTTTCTTT.

V gene TRBV28 combines with J gene TRBJ2-3; D gene ambiguous. The CDR3 is 12 amino acids. The germline CDR1 and CDR2 sequences are MDHEN and SYDVKM. Trimming shortened V by 7 bases and J by 3 bases, and 8 bases separated the two germline ends. CDR3 protein: CASMSRTDTQYF. CDR3 bases: TGTGCCAGCATGAGCAGGACAGATACGCAGTATTTT.

This clonotype was seen only a few times. Written as DNA, the CDR3 is TGTGCCAGCAGTTTGGGACTCAATGAAAAACTGTTTTTT. Amino acid sequence: CASSLGLNEKLFF. The chain uses TRBV12-3 or TRBV12-4 and TRBJ1-4, with D tentatively TRBD1 (5 bases). The CDR3 contains 13 residues. The V end lost 3 bases, the J end lost 5 bases, and 7 bases lay between the germline ends.

The V call is TRBV5-5, the J call TRBJ2-7; D is unresolved. Per the germline V gene, CDR1 is SGHKS and CDR2 is YYEKEE (reference sequence). The CDR3 has 15 amino acids. Between the trimmed V and J ends, which lost 5 bases and 0 bases, there was a span of 15 bases. In DNA form, the CDR3 reads TGTGCCAGCAGGTCGACCCCCCAGTTCTCCTACGAGCAGTACTTC. This encodes CASRSTPQFSYEQYF. Full variable domain (missing parts from reference TRBV5-5 and TRBJ2-7): DAGVTQSPTHLIKTRGQQVTLRCSPISGHKSVSWYQQVLGQGPQFIFQYYEKEERGRGNFPDRFSARQFPNYSSELNVNALLLGDSALYLCASRSTPQFSYEQYFGPGTRLTVT.

The J gene is TRBJ2-2, the V gene TRBV30; TRBD2 matches at 7 bases. This CDR3 is 15 amino acids long. The ends lost 1 base at V and 5 bases at J; junction bases unmatched: 7. Germline V gene lookup returns CDR1 GTSNPN and CDR2 SVGIG (reference sequence). The CDR3 loop reads CAWSGRTRQTGELFF. In nucleotides, the CDR3 is TGTGCCTGGAGTGGGAGGACTAGACAAACCGGGGAGCTGTTTTTT.

This clonotype has at least ten counts. This chain joins TRBV30 and TRBJ2-5; tentatively, D is TRBD1 or TRBD2 (6 bases each). There are 13 residues in the CDR3. Trimming took off 5 bases at V and 5 bases at J, with 15 bases between the two ends. Germline-derived CDR1 and CDR2 are GTSNPN and SVGIG (reference sequence). For the CDR3, the DNA is TGTGCCTGGGACTCGGGGGCTGGCGAGACCCAGTACTTC. Protein: CAWDSGAGETQYF.

The chain couples TRBV5-1 to TRBJ1-2; D remains unclear. In germline, CDR1 is SGHRS, CDR2 YFSETQ. V lost 4 bases, J lost 4 bases, and 11 bases lay in between. The CDR3 length is 13 residues. The CDR3 nucleotides read TGCGCCAGCAGCCAAGACGGAGTCTATGGCTACACCTTC. It specifies CASSQDGVYGYTF.

This rearrangement joins TRBV7-3 to TRBJ2-2; D gene unclear. Trimming cost V 3 bases and J 1 base, with 18 bases left between them. Germline V gene sequence: CDR1 SGHTA, CDR2 FQGTGA. This CDR3 region has 18 residues. The CDR3 loop is CASSFFGDPTRNTGELFF. In DNA, the CDR3 is TGTGCCAGCAGCTTCTTCGGCGACCCAACGAGGAACACCGGGGAGCTGTTTTTT.

The V and J genes are TRBV28 and TRBJ2-1, with D perhaps TRBD1 (5 bases). There are 15 residues in the CDR3. In germline, CDR1 is MDHEN, CDR2 SYDVKM. The germline V and J ends were trimmed by 2 bases and 2 bases, with 10 bases remaining between them. The CDR3 bases are TGTGCCAGCAGTTTAAGGGGTTTGCCCTACAATGAGCAGTTCTTC. Encoded protein: CASSLRGLPYNEQFF. The variable domain in full, completed from reference TRBV28 and TRBJ2-1, reads DVKVTQSSRYLVKRTGEKVFLECVQDMDHENMFWYRQDPGLGLRLIYFSYDVKMKEKGDIPEGYSVSREKKERFSLILESASTNQTSMYLCASSLRGLPYNEQFFGPGTRLTVL.

This clonotype was picked up many times. The chain combines TRBV27 with TRBJ1-2; D might be TRBD1 (5 bases). The length of the CDR3 is 14 residues. The germline V and J ends were trimmed by 9 bases and 7 bases, with 21 bases remaining between them. Germline V CDR1 and CDR2: MNHEY, SMNVEV (reference sequence). CDR3 region: CARSPGQGVGGYTF. The CDR3 nucleotides are TGTGCCAGATCCCCGGGGCAGGGAGTGGGTGGCTACACCTTC.

This clonotype came up a few times. The CDR3 reads CASSLVSAEQFF. For the CDR3, the DNA is TGTGCCAGCAGCTTAGTATCTGCTGAGCAGTTCTTC. The chain links TRBV7-8 to TRBJ2-1; D unclear. The CDR3 sequence is 12 residues long. Germline CDR1 and CDR2: SGHVS and FQNEAQ. The ends were cut back, 1 base at V and 9 bases at J, with 7 bases in the middle.

Ten or more counts support this clonotype. The chain couples TRBV2 to TRBJ2-5, with D uncertain. Germline V CDR1 and CDR2: SNHLY, FYNNEI. There are 16 residues in the CDR3. Between the trimmed V and J ends, which lost 6 bases and 2 bases, there was a span of 19 bases. The CDR3 protein is CASSGWADRRQETQYF. CDR3 sequence (DNA): TGTGCCAGCAGCGGGTGGGCGGACCGACGACAAGAGACCCAGTACTTC.

This clonotype was seen repeatedly, ten times or more. V usage is TRBV2 and J usage is TRBJ2-5, with 7 positions matching TRBD1. From germline, CDR1 is SNHLY and CDR2 FYNNEI. Trimming took 6 bases from V and 0 from J; bases not matched to a gene: 4. The CDR3 consists of 14 residues. This chain's CDR3 is CASSLGTDQETQYF. The CDR3 nucleotides read TGTGCCAGCAGCTTAGGGACAGACCAAGAGACCCAGTACTTC.

This clonotype was counted many times. This sequence joins TRBV6-5 and TRBJ1-5; 8 positions match TRBD1. Germline-derived CDR1 and CDR2 are MNHEY and SVGAGI. CDR3 length: 16 amino acids. Trimming took 2 bases from V and 2 from J; bases not matched to a gene: 5. This CDR3 is CASSYETGVGNQPQHF. DNA for the CDR3: TGTGCCAGCAGTTACGAGACAGGGGTAGGCAATCAGCCCCAGCATTTT.

This sequence joins TRBV19 and TRBJ2-6; a possible D gene is TRBD1 (6 bases). Per germline, CDR1 LNHDA and CDR2 SQIVND (reference sequence). Trimming left V 5 bases short and J 0 bases short, with 17 bases between. The CDR3 spans 18 residues. The CDR3 loop reads CASSAGTRASSGANVLTF. CDR3 in DNA: TGTGCCAGTAGTGCCGGGACAAGAGCCTCCTCTGGGGCCAACGTCCTGACTTTC.

This clonotype has a count of ten or more. This rearrangement joins TRBV12-3 or TRBV12-4 to TRBJ2-7; D ambiguous. The V and J ends lost 3 bases and 4 bases respectively, with 10 bases between them. This CDR3 spans 13 amino acids. The CDR3 bases are TGTGCCAGCAGTTTCTACATGACTTACGAGCAGTACTTC. Residues: CASSFYMTYEQYF.

This clonotype has at least ten counts. The genes are TRBV19 and TRBJ2-2, with 10 bases matching TRBD2. Per germline, CDR1 LNHDA and CDR2 SQIVND (reference sequence). The CDR3 covers 14 residues. The V and J ends lost 9 bases and 6 bases, in that order; junction bases with no gene match: 7. As DNA, the CDR3 is TGTGCCAGCAACACCGGGACTAGCGCCGGGGAGCTGTTTTTT. Protein sequence: CASNTGTSAGELFF.

This clonotype was counted many times. J is TRBJ1-2 and V is TRBV7-2; possibly TRBD1 for D (5 bases). V shed 1 base and J shed 2 bases, with 11 bases lying between them. There are 15 residues in the CDR3. Looked up from germline, CDR1 is SGHTA and CDR2 is FQGNSA. Written as DNA, the CDR3 is TGTGCCAGCAGCTTAGTGGCGGGACTGAACTATGGCTACACCTTC. Translated, it gives CASSLVAGLNYGYTF.

The chain uses TRBV29-1 and TRBJ1-1; D is perhaps TRBD1 (6 bases). The CDR3 has 14 residues. Germline lookup yields CDR1 SQVTM and CDR2 ANQGSEA. V lost 7 bases to trimming and J lost 1 base, with 16 bases between them. CDR3: CSAREGGRNTEAFF. Here the CDR3 DNA reads TGCAGCGCACGGGAGGGGGGTAGGAACACTGAAGCTTTCTTT. The full variable domain, rest sourced from reference TRBV29-1 and TRBJ1-1, is SAVISQKPSRDICQRGTSLTIQCQVDSQVTMMFWYRQQPGQSLTLIATANQGSEATYESGFVIDKFPISRPNLTFSTLTVSNMSPEDSSIYLCSAREGGRNTEAFFGQGTRLTVV.

The chain uses TRBV19 and TRBJ2-7, with D unclear. Germline loops: CDR1 LNHDA, CDR2 SQIVND (reference sequence). The CDR3 has 13 amino acids. V dropped 5 bases and J dropped 0 bases, with 8 bases sitting between them. The CDR3 region has the DNA TGTGCCAGTAGTGTGCGCACCTCCTACGAGCAGTACTTC. It is translated as CASSVRTSYEQYF.

The table lists this clonotype with many counts. V gene TRBV6-1 combines with J gene TRBJ1-2; no clear D gene. The CDR3 is made up of 15 amino acids. CDR1 and CDR2 from the germline V gene are MNHNS and SASEGT. Trimming left V 1 base short and J 7 bases short, with 16 bases between. CDR3 DNA: TGTGCCAGCAGTGAAGAGTTGGTCGTGGTTGGTGGCTACACCTTC. Its translation is CASSEELVVVGGYTF.

This clonotype was picked up many times. The gene calls are TRBV20-1 and TRBJ2-5; 10 bases align to TRBD2. V was pared by 6 bases and J by 3 bases, with 16 bases of the junction left unmatched. This CDR3 spans 17 amino acids. Germline assignment: CDR1 DFQATT and CDR2 SNEGSKA (reference sequence). The DNA for the CDR3 is TGCAGTGCGGGCCGACCCCAGACTAGCGGGCTTAAAGAGACCCAGTACTTC. It translates to CSAGRPQTSGLKETQYF.

This clonotype occurred many times. The V gene is TRBV6-1, the J gene TRBJ1-2; D not certain. V lost 4 bases and J 1 base, leaving 7 bases between the germline ends. CDR1 is MNHNS and CDR2 is SASEGT in the germline V gene. The CDR3 runs to 13 residues. The CDR3 DNA reads as TGTGCCAGCAGTGTTAGGAGTAACTATGGCTACACCTTC. It encodes CASSVRSNYGYTF.

This clonotype has a handful of counts. V usage is TRBV3-1 and J usage is TRBJ1-3; D unresolved. This CDR3 spans 16 amino acids. Trimming pared 1 base from V and 0 bases from J, leaving 10 bases between. Per germline, CDR1 LGHDT and CDR2 YNNKEL (reference sequence). CDR3 residues: CASSQGQGYSGNTIYF. DNA for the CDR3: TGTGCCAGCAGCCAAGGCCAAGGGTACTCTGGAAACACCATATATTTT.